The rows below give T cell receptor beta chains drawn from one sample of a study of blood T cell repertoires in COVID-19. Sequenced by immunoSEQ multiplex PCR; TCRdb stores in-frame clones only, minus some. The table lists about 80,000 clones, 82% of them singletons. Sequencing was performed on peripheral blood. These receptors came from a woman between 70 and 85 years old with acute or convalescent COVID-19. The CDR3 runs from the conserved cysteine through the conserved F or W. A D gene is named only where the DNA matches it firmly. Not every row has a clone size; where given, it reads once, few, many or a size class.

length | J | D | size | V | CDR3 | DNA
14 | TRBJ2-7 | TRBD2 | few | TRBV5-1 | CASSLGTSGYEQYF | TGCGCCAGCAGCTTGGGGACTAGCGGCTACGAGCAGTACTTC
11 | TRBJ1-1 | NA | once | TRBV2 | CASSELTEAFF | TGTGCCAGCAGTGAACTAACTGAAGCTTTCTTT
15 | TRBJ1-5 | TRBD1 | NA | TRBV5-1 | CASSIDQGGNQPQHF | TGCGCCAGCAGCATAGATCAGGGGGGCAATCAGCCCCAGCATTTT
17 | TRBJ1-4 | NA | NA | TRBV18 | CASSPATEYATNEKLFF | TGTGCCAGCTCACCGGCGACAGAGTATGCAACTAATGAAAAACTGTTTTTT
13 | TRBJ1-4 | NA | NA | TRBV7-9 | CASSQQANEKLFF | TGTGCCAGCAGTCAACAAGCTAATGAAAAACTGTTTTTT
14 | TRBJ2-3 | TRBD2 | NA | TRBV29-1 | CSVELAGRTDTQYF | TGCAGCGTTGAGCTAGCGGGGCGCACAGATACGCAGTATTTT
16 | TRBJ2-1 | TRBD2 | NA | TRBV5-1 | CASSLRGSGNYNEQFF | TGCGCCAGCAGCTTGCGCGGTAGCGGGAACTACAATGAGCAGTTCTTC
18 | TRBJ1-2 | TRBD1 | NA | TRBV19 | CASSISPGQGIGVDGYTF | TGTGCCAGTAGTATAAGCCCGGGACAGGGTATAGGAGTGGATGGCTACACCTTC
14 | TRBJ2-7 | NA | few | TRBV5-1 | CASSLGLEAYEQYF | TGCGCCAGCAGCCTGGGACTCGAGGCCTACGAGCAGTACTTC
14 | TRBJ1-1 | NA | NA | TRBV19 | CASSTGIVDTEAFF | TGTGCCAGTAGTACAGGGATAGTGGACACTGAAGCTTTCTTT
17 | TRBJ1-6 | NA | NA | TRBV7-2 | CASSLGARGSYNSPLHF | TGTGCCAGCAGCTTAGGGGCCAGGGGCTCCTATAATTCACCCCTCCACTTT
11 | TRBJ1-6 | NA | NA | TRBV7-2 | CASSQNSPLHF | TGTGCCAGCAGCCAGAATTCACCCCTCCACTTT
14 | TRBJ2-2 | TRBD2 | NA | TRBV19 | CASTYRGDTGELFF | TGTGCCAGTACCTACCGGGGGGACACCGGGGAGCTGTTTTTT
14 | TRBJ1-1 | NA | NA | TRBV2 | CASNGAGQDTEAFF | TGTGCCAGCAACGGCGCAGGGCAGGACACTGAAGCTTTCTTT
18 | TRBJ2-1 | TRBD2 | NA | TRBV5-4 | CASSSQFSSSGVYNEQFF | TGTGCCAGCAGCTCCCAGTTTTCATCCAGCGGGGTTTACAATGAGCAGTTCTTC
13 | TRBJ2-5 | TRBD1 | once | TRBV6-5 | CASSYRGQETQYF | TGTGCCAGCAGTTACAGGGGGCAGGAGACCCAGTACTTC
13 | TRBJ1-1 | NA | NA | TRBV2 | CASTRQRNTEAFF | TGTGCCAGCACGAGACAGAGGAACACTGAAGCTTTCTTT
18 | TRBJ1-2 | TRBD1 | many | TRBV4-1 | CASSPDHTGQGRNYGYTF | TGCGCCAGCAGCCCAGACCACACCGGACAGGGCAGAAACTATGGCTACACCTTC
13 | TRBJ1-2 | NA | NA | TRBV3-1/TRBV3-2 | CASSPTPTGGYTF | TGTGCCAGCAGCCCGACCCCAACGGGTGGCTACACCTTC
17 | TRBJ2-2 | TRBD2 | NA | TRBV11-3 | CASSSGSLAGNTGELFF | TGTGCCAGCAGCTCAGGCTCCCTAGCGGGGAACACCGGGGAGCTGTTTTTT
14 | TRBJ1-1 | NA | NA | TRBV29-1 | CSAWGGAGGTEAFF | TGCAGCGCTTGGGGGGGGGCTGGTGGCACTGAAGCTTTCTTT
11 | TRBJ2-1 | TRBD1 | NA | TRBV20-1 | CSARRDSEQFF | TGCAGTGCTAGAAGGGACAGTGAGCAGTTCTTC
13 | TRBJ2-7 | NA | NA | TRBV12-5 | CASGPPTGNEQYF | TGTGCTAGTGGCCCTCCTACAGGGAACGAGCAGTACTTC
16 | TRBJ1-4 | NA | NA | TRBV18 | CASSPQRGVANEKLFF | TGTGCCAGCTCACCACAGAGAGGAGTAGCTAATGAAAAACTGTTTTTT
13 | TRBJ2-7 | NA | NA | TRBV3-1/TRBV3-2 | CASSQGWRGEQYF | TGTGCCAGCAGCCAGGGATGGCGGGGCGAGCAGTACTTC
13 | TRBJ2-7 | TRBD1 | NA | TRBV19 | CASRTGGGYEQYF | TGTGCCAGTCGGACAGGGGGCGGGTACGAGCAGTACTTC
13 | TRBJ1-2 | TRBD1 | NA | TRBV5-1 | CASSSRGDYGYTF | TGCGCCAGCAGCTCCAGGGGGGACTATGGCTACACCTTC
11 | TRBJ2-3 | NA | NA | TRBV29-1 | CSASRGDTQYF | TGCAGCGCTTCGAGGGGGGATACGCAGTATTTT
13 | TRBJ2-2 | NA | NA | TRBV30 | CAWSSDSTGELFF | TGTGCCTGGAGTTCTGACTCGACCGGGGAGCTGTTTTTT
14 | TRBJ2-3 | NA | NA | TRBV5-1 | CASSLGGGADTQYF | TGCGCCAGCAGCTTGGGAGGGGGGGCAGATACGCAGTATTTT
19 | TRBJ2-3 | NA | NA | TRBV4-2 | CASSQDLSGDSTLTDTQYF | TGTGCCAGCAGCCAAGATCTCTCGGGAGATTCTACGTTGACAGATACGCAGTATTTT
16 | TRBJ1-5 | NA | NA | TRBV4-1 | CASSQVGAGRRQPQHF | TGCGCCAGCAGCCAAGTTGGGGCGGGACGTCGTCAGCCCCAGCATTTT
15 | TRBJ2-5 | NA | NA | TRBV7-9 | CASSSPGPTQETQYF | TGTGCCAGCAGCTCACCGGGTCCGACCCAAGAGACCCAGTACTTC
18 | TRBJ2-1 | TRBD2 | NA | TRBV7-7 | CASSLAGTSGSNFNEQFF | TGTGCCAGCAGCTTGGCCGGGACTAGCGGGAGTAACTTCAATGAGCAGTTCTTC
12 | TRBJ1-2 | NA | NA | TRBV14 | CASSQNSYGYTF | TGTGCCAGCAGCCAGAACAGCTATGGCTACACCTTC
15 | TRBJ2-3 | NA | NA | TRBV4-1 | CASSQVPSRADTQYF | TGCGCCAGCAGCCAAGTCCCCTCCAGGGCAGATACGCAGTATTTT
14 | TRBJ2-3 | NA | NA | TRBV7-8 | CASSTEADLDTQYF | TGTGCCAGCAGCACCGAGGCAGATTTAGATACGCAGTATTTT
14 | TRBJ2-7 | TRBD2 | NA | TRBV3-1/TRBV3-2 | CASSQGTSGFEQYF | TGTGCCAGCAGCCAGGGGACTAGCGGGTTCGAGCAGTACTTC
14 | TRBJ1-2 | TRBD1 | NA | TRBV9 | CASSDSWTGRGYTF | TGTGCCAGCAGCGATAGCTGGACAGGCAGGGGCTACACCTTC
14 | TRBJ1-2 | NA | NA | TRBV2 | CASRDLLGDYGYTF | TGTGCCAGCAGGGATCTTTTAGGGGACTATGGCTACACCTTC
14 | TRBJ1-6 | NA | NA | TRBV30 | CACDRLGSNSPLHF | TGTGCCTGTGACAGGTTGGGGAGTAATTCACCCCTCCACTTT
17 | TRBJ1-1 | NA | NA | TRBV19 | CASSEVVGDSSNTEAFF | TGTGCCAGTAGCGAAGTAGTGGGGGACTCCTCGAACACTGAAGCTTTCTTT
15 | TRBJ1-5 | TRBD1 | NA | TRBV3-1/TRBV3-2 | CASSIGTGSNQPQHF | TGTGCCAGCAGCATCGGGACAGGGTCAAATCAGCCCCAGCATTTT
17 | TRBJ1-4 | NA | NA | TRBV6-2/TRBV6-3 | CASSYSTVGTSYEKLFF | TGTGCCAGCAGCTACTCGACCGTTGGGACATCTTATGAAAAACTGTTTTTT
18 | TRBJ2-1 | NA | NA | TRBV2 | CASSVWTGVASGYNEQFF | TGTGCCAGCAGTGTATGGACAGGGGTTGCTAGCGGGTACAATGAGCAGTTCTTC
14 | TRBJ2-7 | NA | NA | TRBV7-3 | CASSLTAENYEQYF | TGTGCCAGCAGCTTAACGGCAGAAAACTACGAGCAGTACTTC
13 | TRBJ2-5 | NA | NA | TRBV19 | CASSSQGDETQYF | TGTGCCAGTAGTTCTCAGGGCGACGAGACCCAGTACTTC
13 | TRBJ2-3 | TRBD1 | NA | TRBV19 | CASRDRGTDTQYF | TGTGCCAGCAGGGACAGGGGGACAGATACGCAGTATTTT
16 | TRBJ2-2 | TRBD2 | few | TRBV30 | CAWRPGLASNTGELFF | TGTGCCTGGAGGCCTGGACTAGCGAGTAACACCGGGGAGCTGTTTTTT
17 | TRBJ1-3 | NA | NA | TRBV4-2 | CASSQDPRPAPGNTIYF | TGTGCCAGCAGCCAAGATCCGCGTCCAGCGCCTGGAAACACCATATATTTT
14 | TRBJ2-1 | TRBD2 | NA | TRBV12-5 | CASGLPTSAGEQFF | TGTGCTAGTGGTTTGCCTACTAGCGCGGGTGAGCAGTTCTTC
14 | TRBJ2-3 | TRBD2 | NA | TRBV6-2/TRBV6-3 | CASSPGRVTDTQYF | TGTGCCAGCAGCCCCGGGAGGGTAACAGATACGCAGTATTTT
18 | TRBJ2-6 | NA | NA | TRBV19 | CASSMGGRPSSGANVLTF | TGTGCCAGTAGTATGGGTGGGAGGCCCAGCTCTGGGGCCAACGTCCTGACTTTC
15 | TRBJ2-2 | TRBD2 | NA | TRBV29-1 | CSARQAGLNTGELFF | TGCAGCGCACGCCAAGCGGGACTTAACACCGGGGAGCTGTTTTTT